This T cell receptor (beta chain) was identified during a study of shared clonotypes between healthy human individuals (TCRdb year 2020). Concerning the study at large: The cohort included three men and a couple of women between 18 and 49 years of age. Per donor, three plates each were used for CD4 naive and CD4 memory, two for CD8 naive, and one for CD8 memory. Each donor's leukapheresis produced roughly between about 0.85 and 10 billion PBMCs. To estimate repertoire size and how much clonotypes are shared between individuals, the study performed deep sequencing of blood TCR repertoires from a handful of healthy adults. Libraries were prepared and TCR repertoires were sequenced by different laboratories using diverse techniques, in order to increase sequencing depth and limit assay-specific biases.

Of note for this clone: It has no known antigen specificity. Base qualities are not recorded, but no much larger clone differs from it by a single base. In the same sample, other DNA sequences code for this CDR3.

General conclusions and limits of the study: Pairwise subsampling led to the expectation that sequencing depth would affect the degree of clonotype sharing among donors. Incomplete sequencing was indicated by rarefaction of sorted-subset datasets, despite the large sequencing depth. Larger estimated clonotype richness was generally found for naive subsets than for memory subsets. The genetic and exposure-history diversity represented was limited by the small number of donors. Compared with non-shared clonotypes, the clonotypes found in all four sorted-subset donors had higher generation probabilities. When several donors were compared, the shared fraction of clonotypes was about 5% for naive CD4, approximately 3.5% for naive CD8, 2% to 2.5% for memory CD4, and about 0.36% for memory CD8. Sampling was restricted to blood, and TCR repertoires in tissues likely differ from the TCR repertoires found in blood.

From its cysteine to its phenylalanine, the CDR3 spans 13 amino acids. Only the CDR3 region is kept as DNA, spanning 39 bases read in frame from base 1. At the junction V is shortened by 5 bases and J by 3 bases; bases outside the gene matches: 2. CDR1 and CDR2 are read off the germline V gene (reference sequence) as MNHEY and SMNVEV. Using the deep immunoSEQ assay, TCR CDR3 regions were amplified from genomic DNA by multiplex PCR. Extracted genomic DNA from each cell subset was spread evenly across all wells of several immunoSEQ 96-well plates, with each plate serving as a replicate. For sorted subsets, approximately 190 ng of genomic DNA, equivalent to some 33,000 T cell genomes, went into each replicate PCR. Purified libraries were measured with a Qubit 3.0 fluorometer, size-checked on a Bioanalyzer 2100, and measured again with the KAPA Library Quantification kit. Each immunoSEQ 96-well plate was sequenced on its own single-read 150-cycle Illumina NextSeq 550 flow cell. The paper's data handling went like this. Because only junctional sequences without quality scores were contained in the immunoSEQ output, filtering matching that applied to full-length reads could not be performed. To assign V/J genes and CDR3, sequences were annotated against IMGT germline references using PyIR, a Python wrapper for IgBLAST v1.9. Reads were filtered out if the reads had weak V/J assignments (E-value above 1e-6), no CDR3, stop codons, out-of-frame junctions, or ambiguous translated residues. A V3J clonotype was defined by an identical inferred V gene, J gene, and CDR3 amino acid sequence. Percentage overlap between repertoires was computed as shared unique clonotypes divided by the size of the smaller repertoire. Richness of each repertoire was evaluated using RTK rarefaction, the Chao1 estimator, and Recon v2.1 estimates of unobserved clonotypes. OLGA was used to compute generation probabilities for all TCRbeta clonotypes that the gDNA method yielded from a few donors. This is the immuneACCESS table as TCRdb keeps it, with only in-frame sequences that have V and J called. A part of the clones is gone; compared with another copy, unresolved V genes explain less than half, and the rest is unexplained. V and J calls and clone size are given by that table; D and trimming were obtained from the DNA. In all, the sample holds around 2,100,000 clones, and about 94% of those were seen once. The ten largest clones capture approximately 1.2% of the sample.

CD8 naive samples were obtained by positive selection for CCR7 among CD45RO-negative cells, yielding a CD45RA+CCR7+ population from which TemRA cells were excluded. Donors were healthy HIV-negative adults with no recently reported acute infections or vaccinations. Every donor was a Caucasian adult residing in Nashville, Tennessee, USA. Blood was collected by leukapheresis, and PBMCs were isolated by Ficoll-Histopaque density gradient centrifugation and then cryopreserved in liquid nitrogen vapor phase. Analytical flow cytometry was used to check the purity and quantity of every magnetically sorted T cell population. From each sorted fraction, genomic DNA was isolated and quantified by UV absorbance on a Nanodrop 2000c.

This clonotype originated in a man between 18 and 29 years old in good health. The sequencing sample was made of naive CD8+ T cells sorted from blood. The sample's cell subset or site label is to be understood as: CD45RA+CCR7+. Recombination connected TRBV27 to TRBJ2-7, with 9 junctional bases fitting TRBD1. The nucleotide sequence is given as TGTGCCAGCAGTCCGACAGGGGGCTACGAGCAGTACTTC. This translates into CASSPTGGYEQYF.